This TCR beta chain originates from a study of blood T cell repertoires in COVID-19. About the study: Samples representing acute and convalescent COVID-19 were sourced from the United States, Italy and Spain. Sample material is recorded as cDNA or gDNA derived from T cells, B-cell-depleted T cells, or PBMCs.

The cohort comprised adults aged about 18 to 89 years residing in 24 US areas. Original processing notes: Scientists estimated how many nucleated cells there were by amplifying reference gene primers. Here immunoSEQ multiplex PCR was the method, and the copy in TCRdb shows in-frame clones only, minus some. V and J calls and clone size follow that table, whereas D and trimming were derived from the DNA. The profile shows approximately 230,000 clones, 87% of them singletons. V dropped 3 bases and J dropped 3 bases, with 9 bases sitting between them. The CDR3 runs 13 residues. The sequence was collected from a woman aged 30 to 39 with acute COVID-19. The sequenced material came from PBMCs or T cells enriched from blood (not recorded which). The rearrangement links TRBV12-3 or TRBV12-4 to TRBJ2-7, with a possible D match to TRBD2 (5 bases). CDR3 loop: CASSFDGNYEQYF. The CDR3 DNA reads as TGTGCCAGCAGTTTCGACGGGAACTACGAGCAGTACTTC.